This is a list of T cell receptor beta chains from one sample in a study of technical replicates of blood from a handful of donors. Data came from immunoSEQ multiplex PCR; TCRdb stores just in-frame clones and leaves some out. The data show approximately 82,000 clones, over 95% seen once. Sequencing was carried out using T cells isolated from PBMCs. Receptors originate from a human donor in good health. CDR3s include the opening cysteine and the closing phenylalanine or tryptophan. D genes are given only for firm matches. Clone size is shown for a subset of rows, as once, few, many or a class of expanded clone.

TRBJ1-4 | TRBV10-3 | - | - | TGTGCCATCAGTGATGGGGCAGGTAATGAAAAACTGTTTTTT | CAISDGAGNEKLFF
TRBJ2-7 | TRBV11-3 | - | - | TGTGCCAGCAGCTTAGGGGCAGCCTACGAGCAGTACTTC | CASSLGAAYEQYF
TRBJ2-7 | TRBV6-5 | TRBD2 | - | TGTGCCAGCAGTTACCCCGGGGGGGAAGCCTACGAGCAGTACTTC | CASSYPGGEAYEQYF
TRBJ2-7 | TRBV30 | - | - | TGTGCCTGGAGGGTCACAGGGAGCTCCTACGAGCAGTACTTC | CAWRVTGSSYEQYF
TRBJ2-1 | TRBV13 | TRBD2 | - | TGTGCCAGCAGCCCAGGTCCAGGACTAGCGGGAAGGGGGGGCAATGAGCAGTTCTTC | CASSPGPGLAGRGGNEQFF
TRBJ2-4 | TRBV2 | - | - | TGTGCCAGCACCTCTTCTAGCGAACTGAACATTCAGTACTTC | CASTSSSELNIQYF
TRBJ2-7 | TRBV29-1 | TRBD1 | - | TGCAGCGTTGGCGGTGGGACAGGCTACGAGCAGTACTTC | CSVGGGTGYEQYF
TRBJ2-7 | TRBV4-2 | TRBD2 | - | TGTGCCAGCAGCCAAGTGGCTAGCGGGGTCTACGAGCAGTACTTC | CASSQVASGVYEQYF
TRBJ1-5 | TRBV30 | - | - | TGTGCCTGGAGTGTAAGCGGGGCCTCAAATCAGCCCCAGCATTTT | CAWSVSGASNQPQHF
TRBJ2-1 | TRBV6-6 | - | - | TGTGCCAGCAGTTTAAACAATGAGCAGTTCTTC | CASSLNNEQFF
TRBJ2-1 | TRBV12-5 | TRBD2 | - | TGTGCTAGTGGTTTGGTAGTGAGGATCGAAGGACTAGCGGGAGAAACGGATGAGCAGTTCTTC | CASGLVVRIEGLAGETDEQFF
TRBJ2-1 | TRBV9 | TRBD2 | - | TGTGCCAGCAGCGTAGTCCGGGAGGCTTACAATGAGCAGTTCTTC | CASSVVREAYNEQFF
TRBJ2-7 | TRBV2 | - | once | TGTGCCAGCACCGCGGGAAGGGGATCCTACGAGCAGTACTTC | CASTAGRGSYEQYF
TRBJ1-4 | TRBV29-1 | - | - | TGCAGCGTCCCCGCCCAGTCCCTTAATGAAAAACTGTTTTTT | CSVPAQSLNEKLFF
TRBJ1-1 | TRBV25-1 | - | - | TGTGCCAGCAGTTCAGGGTTAAATGAAGCTTTCTTT | CASSSGLNEAFF
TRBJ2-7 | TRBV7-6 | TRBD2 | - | TGTGCCAGCAGCTTAAGGGAGGGCCCTTACGAGCAGTACTTC | CASSLREGPYEQYF
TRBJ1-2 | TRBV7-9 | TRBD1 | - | TGTGCCAGCAGCGCCTGGACAGGGGCAACCACTAACTATGGCTACACCTTC | CASSAWTGATTNYGYTF
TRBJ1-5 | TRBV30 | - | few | TGTGCCTGGAGATCTACAGGACTAAATCAGCCCCAGCATTTT | CAWRSTGLNQPQHF
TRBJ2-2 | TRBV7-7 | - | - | TGTGCTAGCAGCTTGGGGAGCACCGGGGAGCTGTTTTTT | CASSLGSTGELFF
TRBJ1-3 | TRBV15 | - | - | TGTGCCACCAGCAGAGATCCCGGGGAAGGAAACACCATATATTTT | CATSRDPGEGNTIYF
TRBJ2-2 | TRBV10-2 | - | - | TGCGCCAGCAAATATCAGGGGTCGAGTCTGAACACCGGGGAGCTGTTTTTT | CASKYQGSSLNTGELFF
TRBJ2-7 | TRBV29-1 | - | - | TGCAGCGTTGAAGATCCATACGAGCAGTACTTC | CSVEDPYEQYF
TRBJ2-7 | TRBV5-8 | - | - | TGTGCCAGCAGCTTGGGTTATGGGCACAACGAGCAGTACTTC | CASSLGYGHNEQYF
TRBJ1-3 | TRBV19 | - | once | TGTGCCAGTAGTATAAGCGCCGGGGGAGCTGGAAACACCATATATTTT | CASSISAGGAGNTIYF
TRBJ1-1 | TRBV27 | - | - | TGTGCCAGCAGTTTGGCGGGGAACACTGAAGCTTTCTTT | CASSLAGNTEAFF
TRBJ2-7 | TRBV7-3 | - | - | TGTGCCAGCAGCCCGCGGCTGGGCGAGCAGTACTTC | CASSPRLGEQYF
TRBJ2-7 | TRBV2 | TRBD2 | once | TGTGCCACTGGGACTATCTCCTACGAGCAGTACTTC | CATGTISYEQYF
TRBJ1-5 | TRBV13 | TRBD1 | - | TGTGCCAGCAGCTTAGGAACAGGGGTAAATCAGCCCCAGCATTTT | CASSLGTGVNQPQHF
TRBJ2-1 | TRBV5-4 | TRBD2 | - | TGTGCCAGCAGCGAGGGACTAGCGGGAGTGGATGAGCAGTTCTTC | CASSEGLAGVDEQFF
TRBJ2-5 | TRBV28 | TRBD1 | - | TGTGCCAGCAGTGAGATAGGGACAGGGTATAGAGAGACCCAGTACTTC | CASSEIGTGYRETQYF
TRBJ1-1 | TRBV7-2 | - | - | TGTGCCAGCAGCTTAGGCGGGGTTAACACTGAAGCTTTCTTT | CASSLGGVNTEAFF